This entry features one T cell receptor beta chain sequence. Its target is unknown. The sample originates from a study of CXCR3-negative and CXCR3-positive naive CD8 T cells. CDR1 is MDHEN and CDR2 is SYDVKM in the germline V gene. CDR3 length equals 19 residues. 5' RACE that incorporated UMI labels was used to prepare the TRB cDNA libraries. TCRdb reanalyzed the 5' RACE reads, giving one entry per CDR3 protein sequence and no DNA. The specimen's table records 150,000 to 180,000 distinct CDR3 sequences. Notes on the study in general: Memory cells differed in TRBV-TRBJ usage, but naive CXCR3-negative and CXCR3-positive cells had similar usage. CXCR3-positive naive cells carried more hydrophobic TRB CDR3s than CXCR3-negative ones.

Sequencing input: naive CXCR3+ CD8+ T cells from blood. The subset: CD45RO-CCR7+CD27+CD95- naive CD8+ T cells expressing CXCR3 (TNR3+). The sequence derives from a human donor in good health. Some clones in this sample may be carry-over from other donors' samples. The rearrangement links TRBV28 to TRBJ2-7; TCRdb's assignment of TRBD1 cannot be checked, as there is no DNA. CDR3 loop: CASSFDTPDTPYAAYEQYF. Complete variable domain (other parts from reference TRBV28 and TRBJ2-7): DVKVTQSSRYLVKRTGEKVFLECVQDMDHENMFWYRQDPGLGLRLIYFSYDVKMKEKGDIPEGYSVSREKKERFSLILESASTNQTSMYLCASSFDTPDTPYAAYEQYFGPGTRLTVT.